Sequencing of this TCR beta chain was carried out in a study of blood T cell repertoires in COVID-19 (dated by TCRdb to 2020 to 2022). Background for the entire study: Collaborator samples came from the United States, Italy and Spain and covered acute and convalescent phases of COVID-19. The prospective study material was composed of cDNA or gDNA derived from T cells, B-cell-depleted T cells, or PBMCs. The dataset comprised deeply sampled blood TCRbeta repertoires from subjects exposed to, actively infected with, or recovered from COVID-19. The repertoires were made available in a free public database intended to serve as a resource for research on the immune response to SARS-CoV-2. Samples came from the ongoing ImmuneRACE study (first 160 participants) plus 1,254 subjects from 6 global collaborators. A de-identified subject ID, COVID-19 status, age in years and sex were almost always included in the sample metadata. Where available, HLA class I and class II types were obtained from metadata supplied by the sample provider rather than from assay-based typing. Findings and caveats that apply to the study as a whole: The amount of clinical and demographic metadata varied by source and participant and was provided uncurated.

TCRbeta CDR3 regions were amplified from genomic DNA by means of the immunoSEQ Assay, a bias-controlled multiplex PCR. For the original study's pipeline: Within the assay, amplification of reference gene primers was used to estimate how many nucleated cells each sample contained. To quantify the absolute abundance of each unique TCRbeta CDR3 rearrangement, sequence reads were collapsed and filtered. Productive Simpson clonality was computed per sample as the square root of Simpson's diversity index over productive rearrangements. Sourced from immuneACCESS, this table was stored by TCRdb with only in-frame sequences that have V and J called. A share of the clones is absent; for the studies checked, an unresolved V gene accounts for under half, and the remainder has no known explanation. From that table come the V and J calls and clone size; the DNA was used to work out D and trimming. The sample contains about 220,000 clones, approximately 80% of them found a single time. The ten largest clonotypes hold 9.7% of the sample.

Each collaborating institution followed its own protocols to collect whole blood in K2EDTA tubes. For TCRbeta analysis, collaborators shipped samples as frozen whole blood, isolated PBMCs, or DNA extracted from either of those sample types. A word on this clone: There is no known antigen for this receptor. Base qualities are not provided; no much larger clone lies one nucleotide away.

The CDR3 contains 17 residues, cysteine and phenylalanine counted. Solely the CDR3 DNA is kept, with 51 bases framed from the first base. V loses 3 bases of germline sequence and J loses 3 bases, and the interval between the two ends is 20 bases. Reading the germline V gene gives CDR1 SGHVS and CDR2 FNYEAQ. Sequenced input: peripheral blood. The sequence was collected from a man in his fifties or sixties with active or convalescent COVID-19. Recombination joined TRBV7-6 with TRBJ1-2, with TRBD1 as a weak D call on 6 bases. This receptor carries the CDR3 CASSFSQGPGPHYGYTF. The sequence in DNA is TGTGCCAGCAGCTTTTCCCAGGGGCCAGGCCCCCACTATGGCTACACCTTC.